Following are 9 T cell receptor beta chains from one sample sequenced in a study of cytomegalovirus exposure and HLA in healthy donors. Primers for the PCR totalled 60 Vbeta and 13 Jbeta. Measured with immunoSEQ multiplex PCR; TCRdb has only the in-frame clones, and not every one. The table lists about 160,000 clones, 75% to 85% of them singletons. The specimen sequenced was PBMCs. Receptor source: a male donor in good health and CMV-seropositive.

This chain joins TRBV7-3 and TRBJ2-1; TRBD2 aligns across 13 bases. V was clipped by 5 bases and J by 8 bases; unmatched bases: 6. CDR3 length: 15 residues. The V gene's germline CDR1 is SGHTA and CDR2 FQGTGA. CDR3 nucleotides: TGTGCCAGCAGCCATACTAGCGGGGGGGCTCATGAGCAGTTCTTC. Encoded protein: CASSHTSGGAHEQFF.

The rearrangement links TRBV27 to TRBJ1-2; TRBD1 agrees at 7 bases. This CDR3 is built from 15 residues. The V gene end was trimmed by 5 bases and the J gene end by 7 bases; junction bases not matched to a gene: 13. From germline, CDR1 is MNHEY and CDR2 SMNVEV (reference sequence). DNA of the CDR3: TGTGCCAGCAGTCCTCGGACAGGTTCTCGGTTTGGCTACACCTTC. It translates to CASSPRTGSRFGYTF.

This sequence joins TRBV6-5 and TRBJ2-3; D call uncertain. The V gene's germline CDR1 is MNHEY and CDR2 SVGAGI. V dropped 2 bases and J dropped 3 bases, with 9 bases sitting between them. The CDR3 spans 14 residues. CDR3 sequence (DNA): TGTGCCAGCAGTTACGGCCTGAGGACAGATACGCAGTATTTT. Its translation: CASSYGLRTDTQYF.

This rearrangement joins TRBV5-1 to TRBJ1-1; D is unclear. This CDR3 is 13 amino acids long. Looked up from germline, CDR1 is SGHRS and CDR2 is YFSETQ. Trimming removed 5 bases at V and 3 bases at J, with 11 bases between. The chain's CDR3 is CASRFRLDTEAFF. CDR3 DNA sequence: TGCGCCAGCAGATTTAGGCTAGACACTGAAGCTTTCTTT.

The chain couples TRBV14 to TRBJ1-6; tentative D call: TRBD1 (6 bases). This CDR3 has 13 residues. CDR1 is SGHDN, CDR2 FVKESK, per germline. V was trimmed by 5 bases and J by 10 bases, leaving 12 bases between them. CDR3 sequence: CASSDRDISPLHF. CDR3 in DNA: TGTGCCAGCAGCGACCGGGACATCTCACCCCTCCACTTT.

This sequence joins TRBV30 and TRBJ1-1; perhaps TRBD1 as D (6 bases). Germline V gene lookup returns CDR1 GTSNPN and CDR2 SVGIG (reference sequence). The CDR3 is 13 residues long. With 2 bases removed from V and 1 base from J, the gap between germline ends came to 8 bases. Here the CDR3 DNA reads TGTGCCTGGAGTAACAGGGCGAACACTGAAGCTTTCTTT. Its protein is CAWSNRANTEAFF.

The rearrangement links TRBV6-1 to TRBJ2-1; D may be TRBD2 (7 bases). Per the germline V gene, CDR1 is MNHNS and CDR2 is SASEGT. The length of the CDR3 is 15 residues. Trimming pared 7 bases from V and 4 bases from J, leaving 17 bases between. CDR3 protein: CASTRGGGAYNEQFF. In DNA form, the CDR3 reads TGTGCCAGCACTCGAGGGGGGGGCGCATACAATGAGCAGTTCTTC.

This chain connects TRBV18 to TRBJ1-5; D possibly corresponds to TRBD1 (5 bases). CDR3 length: 17 amino acids. Trimming left V 2 bases short and J 2 bases short, with 16 bases between. CDR1 KGHSH and CDR2 LQKENI come from the germline V gene. CDR3 loop: CASSPYVGGGGNQPQHF. Written as DNA, the CDR3 is TGTGCCAGCTCACCATACGTTGGGGGAGGGGGCAATCAGCCCCAGCATTTT.

The J gene is TRBJ1-1, the V gene TRBV4-3; D unresolved. Germline values: CDR1 LGHNA, CDR2 YSLEER. The CDR3 extends over 16 amino acids. Trimming removed 1 base at V and 6 bases at J, with 18 bases between. The CDR3 spells CASSQATVGEEAEAFF. The CDR3 coding sequence is TGCGCCAGCAGCCAAGCTACCGTCGGGGAGGAAGCTGAAGCTTTCTTT.